A selection of T cell receptor beta chains follows, all from one sample in a study of blood T cell repertoires in COVID-19. The protocol was immunoSEQ multiplex PCR, while the TCRdb copy is restricted to in-frame clones and leaves out a portion. The repertoire has approximately 61,000 clones, 75% to 90% of them found once; the top ten carry around 15%. Sequencing input: peripheral blood. These receptors all come from a human donor in a cohort sampled during active COVID-19. CDR3s include the opening cysteine and the closing phenylalanine or tryptophan. Fields, in order: clone size, V gene, J gene, CDR3 protein. Size is stated for part of the rows, as once, few or many counts, or as a class when the clone is expanded.

NA	TRBV3-1/TRBV3-2	TRBJ2-2	CASSQGSLAGRMTGELFF
NA	TRBV6-6	TRBJ1-2	CASSYRDSGRGYTF
NA	TRBV24-1	TRBJ2-7	CATSDPGAGLHEQYF
NA	TRBV29-1	TRBJ2-5	CSVVAGETQYF
NA	TRBV29-1	TRBJ1-5	CSDQAQFSNQPQHF
NA	TRBV28	TRBJ2-7	CASGGGTGVFDEQYF
few	TRBV19	TRBJ2-7	CASRRVGSHEQYF
NA	TRBV18	TRBJ2-5	CASARQETQYF
NA	TRBV10-2	TRBJ2-7	CASSATRDYEQYF
NA	TRBV11-2	TRBJ2-7	CASSQIRGEQYF
NA	TRBV5-1	TRBJ2-1	CASSLGSVRSEQFF
few	TRBV7-9	TRBJ2-7	CASSPNSGEQYF
NA	TRBV5-1	TRBJ1-6	CASSLGSGVTYNSPLHF
NA	TRBV4-3	TRBJ2-7	CASSQESGLAVYEQYF
NA	TRBV4-1	TRBJ2-7	CASSQDRASGRGEQYF
NA	TRBV9	TRBJ1-1	CASSAARMDTLNTEAFF
many	TRBV7-8	TRBJ2-7	CASSDSGTPYEQYF
NA	TRBV29-1	TRBJ1-1	CSVDLDRGVTEAFF
NA	TRBV28	TRBJ1-2	CAGRQRHNYGYTF
NA	TRBV11-1	TRBJ2-3	CASSFSGRALPDTQYF
NA	TRBV5-1	TRBJ2-3	CASSLGASGRVGVDTQYF